This T cell receptor beta chain was recorded in a study of blood T cell repertoires in COVID-19. Study details: Collection of acute and convalescent COVID-19 samples took place in the United States, Italy and Spain.

The CDR3 totals 11 residues. Germline CDR1 reads MNHNS; CDR2 reads SASEGT. V was trimmed by 2 bases and J by 8 bases, leaving 6 bases between them. The assay was immunoSEQ multiplex PCR, and TCRdb's table has in-frame clones only and misses some. This sample has about 180,000 clones, with 65% to 85% found just once. The genes are TRBV6-1 and TRBJ1-2; D ambiguous. This sequence originates from a woman aged 55-75 years with acute or convalescent COVID-19. The sequencing input was peripheral blood. CDR3 amino acids: CASSEIRGYTF. The CDR3 coding sequence is TGTGCCAGCAGTGAAATCCGGGGCTACACCTTC.